A single sample is the source of the 31 T cell receptor beta chains below, sequenced in a study of blood T cell repertoires in COVID-19. The protocol was immunoSEQ multiplex PCR, while the TCRdb copy is restricted to in-frame clones and leaves out a portion. This sample has a few hundred thousand clones, with roughly 90% found just once. The specimen sequenced was peripheral blood. These receptor sequences come from a woman in her thirties with COVID-19, enrolled during active disease.

This chain connects TRBV7-9 to TRBJ1-4; the D gene is possibly TRBD1 (6 bases). Looked up from germline, CDR1 is SEHNR and CDR2 is FQNEAQ (reference sequence). Trimming cost V 5 bases and J 2 bases, with 12 bases left between them. This CDR3 contains 15 residues. CDR3: CASSPRGGTNEKLFF. The CDR3 coding sequence is TGTGCCAGCAGCCCTAGGGGGGGGACTAATGAAAAACTGTTTTTT. Supplemented by reference TRBV7-9 and TRBJ1-4, the full variable domain reads DTGVSQNPRHKITKRGQNVTFRCDPISEHNRLYWYRQTLGQGPEFLTYFQNEAQLEKSRLLSDRFSAERPKGSFSTLEIQRTEQGDSAMYLCASSPRGGTNEKLFFGSGTQLSVL.

This clone was detected once. The chain carries TRBV28 and TRBJ2-5; 7 nucleotides match TRBD1. CDR1 MDHEN and CDR2 SYDVKM come from the germline V gene. The CDR3 totals 14 residues. The V gene end was trimmed by 8 bases and the J gene end by 5 bases; junction bases not matched to a gene: 11. The CDR3 sequence: CASSSGGSKETQYF. CDR3 sequence (DNA): TGTGCCAGCTCCTCAGGGGGATCTAAGGAGACCCAGTACTTC.

This chain uses TRBV10-3 with TRBJ1-5, with D perhaps TRBD1 (6 bases). The CDR3 is 14 amino acids. Trimming cost V 3 bases and J 4 bases, with 10 bases left between them. Per the germline V gene, CDR1 is ENHRY and CDR2 is SYGVKD. In nucleotides, the CDR3 is TGTGCCATCAGTGAAGCAGGGACAAATCAGCCCCAGCATTTT. Its translation is CAISEAGTNQPQHF.

This chain joins TRBV6-1 and TRBJ2-1; 7 nucleotides line up with TRBD2. The trim removed 3 bases at V and 0 bases at J, leaving 11 bases unmatched. Germline-derived CDR1 and CDR2 are MNHNS and SASEGT. This CDR3 has 18 residues. This CDR3 reads CASSDRLAPPSSYNEQFF. DNA of the CDR3: TGTGCCAGCAGTGATCGACTAGCTCCTCCGAGCTCCTACAATGAGCAGTTCTTC.

The chain uses TRBV11-2 and TRBJ2-1; TRBD2 agrees at 8 bases. V gave up 4 bases and J gave up 3 bases; unmatched junction bases: 11. CDR1 SGHAT and CDR2 FQNNGV come from the germline V gene. The CDR3 spans 17 residues. The CDR3 loop reads CASSWAARAGVYNEQFF. The CDR3 DNA reads as TGTGCCAGCAGCTGGGCGGCCCGAGCGGGAGTCTACAATGAGCAGTTCTTC.

Comment on this clone: Here the CDR3 omits its conserved ending phenylalanine or tryptophan, so a read error is the likely source. The rearrangement uses TRBV7-2 and TRBJ1-6; D gene ambiguous. Germline V gives CDR1 SGHTA, CDR2 FQGNSA. V was cut by 1 base and J by 5 bases, with 9 bases left in between. The CDR3 is 15 amino acids. CDR3 bases: TGTGCCAGCAGCTTAGTGGCAGACAATAATTCACCCCTCCACCTT. It specifies CASSLVADNNSPLHL.

The gene calls are TRBV7-6 and TRBJ2-1; D might be TRBD2 (6 bases). The CDR3 consists of 14 residues. Germline-derived CDR1 and CDR2 are SGHVS and FNYEAQ. V shed 1 base and J shed 10 bases, with 14 bases lying between them. The CDR3 region is CASSLGAAGTEQFF. The CDR3 bases are TGTGCCAGCAGCTTAGGGGCGGCGGGGACCGAGCAGTTCTTC.

The V call is TRBV27, the J call TRBJ2-7, with D perhaps TRBD1 (7 bases). The CDR3 has 15 residues. Germline lookup yields CDR1 MNHEY and CDR2 SMNVEV (reference sequence). V shed 6 bases and J shed 2 bases, with 17 bases lying between them. CDR3 nucleotide sequence: TGTGCCAGCAGCCGTCGGCGGGGACAGCCCTACGAGCAGTACTTC. Protein sequence: CASSRRRGQPYEQYF.

The chain joins TRBV4-3 to TRBJ1-1, with 7 nucleotides matching TRBD1. Trimming took 5 bases from V and 1 from J; bases not matched to a gene: 4. The CDR3 runs 14 residues. The V gene's germline CDR1 is LGHNA and CDR2 YSLEER. The CDR3 DNA reads as TGCGCCAGCAGCTTCGACAGGGCGAACACTGAAGCTTTCTTT. It codes for CASSFDRANTEAFF.

The V and J genes are TRBV28 and TRBJ2-4; 9 positions match TRBD1. Germline V CDR1 and CDR2: MDHEN, SYDVKM. CDR3 length: 17 amino acids. Trimming at V came to 1 base and at J to 0 bases, leaving 4 bases not matched to a gene. The CDR3 nucleotides read TGTGCCAGCAGTTTATACAGGGGGCCTGAAGCCAAAAACATTCAGTACTTC. It translates to CASSLYRGPEAKNIQYF.

This chain links TRBV29-1 with TRBJ2-1; D might be TRBD1 (6 bases). V lost 7 bases to trimming and J lost 4 bases, with 17 bases between them. CDR1 and CDR2 (germline): SQVTM, ANQGSEA. This CDR3 contains 14 residues. CDR3 region: CSGTADSRYNEQFF. The CDR3 DNA sequence: TGCAGCGGTACGGCGGACAGTCGTTACAATGAGCAGTTCTTC.

The chain's CDR3 is CASSSFYGYTF. The DNA of the CDR3 is TGTGCCAGCAGCTCCTTCTACGGCTACACCTTC. This rearrangement joins TRBV11-2 to TRBJ1-2; D remains unclear. The V end was cut by 4 bases, the J end by 8 bases, with 8 bases between. This CDR3 is 11 amino acids long. Germline CDR1 SGHAT, CDR2 FQNNGV.

This chain uses TRBV24-1 with TRBJ1-2; 10 positions match TRBD1. V dropped 0 bases and J dropped 5; count of bases not matched to a gene: 8. CDR3 length equals 17 residues. CDR1 is KGHDR and CDR2 is SFDVKD in the germline V gene. The CDR3 DNA reads as TGTGCCACCAGTGATTTGGAGGATCGGACAGGGGGGTATGGCTACACCTTC. Translated: CATSDLEDRTGGYGYTF.

This rearrangement joins TRBV3-1 (or the pseudogene TRBV3-2) to TRBJ1-2, with D uncertain. Trimming removed 4 bases at V and 7 bases at J, with 19 bases between. Germline lookup yields CDR1 LGHDT and CDR2 YNNKEL (reference sequence). This CDR3 has 15 amino acids. CDR3 protein: CASSPGPAVRGGYTF. As DNA, the CDR3 is TGTGCCAGCAGCCCCGGCCCGGCAGTCCGGGGTGGCTACACCTTC.

This chain joins TRBV20-1 and TRBJ1-2; D not certain. The V end lost 1 base, the J end lost 7 bases, and 7 bases lay between the germline ends. CDR3 length equals 11 residues. Germline V gene data show CDR1 as DFQATT and CDR2 as SNEGSKA (reference sequence). CDR3 bases: TGCAGTGCTAGAGGGCAGGCTGGCTACACCTTC. This codes for CSARGQAGYTF.

This clone was found once. The rearrangement uses TRBV18 and TRBJ1-2; TRBD1 aligns across 8 bases. The V and J ends lost 3 bases and 2 bases, in that order; junction bases with no gene match: 2. CDR3 size: 14 residues. The V gene's germline CDR1 is KGHSH and CDR2 LQKENI. The CDR3 spells CASSPDRGNYGYTF. In DNA, the CDR3 is TGTGCCAGCTCACCCGACAGGGGAAACTATGGCTACACCTTC. The full variable domain, in which reference TRBV18 and TRBJ1-2 provide the parts outside the CDR3, is NAGVMQNPRHLVRRRGQEARLRCSPMKGHSHVYWYRQLPEEGLKFMVYLQKENIIDESGMPKERFSAEFPKEGPSILRIQQVVRGDSAAYFCASSPDRGNYGYTFGSGTRLTVV.

This clone was recorded only once. The chain combines TRBV10-3 with TRBJ1-3, with unresolved D. Germline assignment: CDR1 ENHRY and CDR2 SYGVKD. V was cut by 4 bases and J by 2 bases, with 12 bases left in between. The CDR3 runs 15 residues. CDR3 sequence: CAISAAAGAGNTIYF. DNA for the CDR3: TGTGCCATCAGTGCAGCGGCCGGGGCTGGAAACACCATATATTTT.

The chain employs TRBV10-1 and TRBJ2-1; 9 positions agree with TRBD2. Germline CDR1 WNHNN, CDR2 SYGVQD (reference sequence). The CDR3 runs to 13 residues. V shed 5 bases and J 14 bases; nucleotides not matched to a gene: 10. For the CDR3, the DNA is TGCGCCAGCAGTCTTAGCGGGAGTCCCGAGAAGTTCTTC. Protein: CASSLSGSPEKFF.

This chain connects TRBV5-8 to TRBJ2-1; 15 positions match TRBD2. CDR1 SGHTS and CDR2 YDEGEE come from the germline V gene. V dropped 3 bases and J dropped 8; count of bases not matched to a gene: 3. The CDR3 has 15 amino acids. This CDR3 is CASSSGLAGGYEQFF. The CDR3 coding sequence is TGTGCCAGCAGCTCCGGACTAGCGGGAGGGTATGAGCAGTTCTTC. Full variable domain (missing parts from reference TRBV5-8 and TRBJ2-1): EAGVTQSPTHLIKTRGQQATLRCSPISGHTSVYWYQQALGLGLQFLLWYDEGEERNRGNFPPRFSGRQFPNYSSELNVNALELEDSALYLCASSSGLAGGYEQFFGPGTRLTVL.

The V gene is TRBV4-1, the J gene TRBJ1-1; D gene uncertain. The CDR3 runs 13 residues. Trimming pared 4 bases from V and 9 bases from J, leaving 15 bases between. In germline, CDR1 is MGHRA, CDR2 YSYEKL. CDR3 protein: CASSPQSLTQAFF. CDR3 coding DNA: TGCGCCAGCAGCCCCCAGTCGTTAACCCAAGCTTTCTTT.

This clone was seen once. V and J are TRBV5-5 and TRBJ2-2; no clear D gene. V lost 1 base to trimming and J lost 1 base, with 11 bases between them. The V gene's germline CDR1 is SGHKS and CDR2 YYEKEE (reference sequence). The CDR3 spans 16 residues. CDR3 nucleotide sequence: TGTGCCAGCAGCTTGTCTCCCCCAGGGAACACCGGGGAGCTGTTTTTT. The encoded protein is CASSLSPPGNTGELFF.

The chain employs TRBV7-8 and TRBJ1-3, with 8 nucleotides matching TRBD1. Trimming took 5 bases from V and 0 from J; bases not matched to a gene: 6. Looked up from germline, CDR1 is SGHVS and CDR2 is FQNEAQ. The CDR3 length is 16 residues. The CDR3, as DNA: TGTGCCAGCAGCACTAGAACAGGGGGCTCTGGAAACACCATATATTTT. It codes for CASSTRTGGSGNTIYF.

This clone was seen just once. The genes are TRBV1 and TRBJ2-5; TRBD2, the table's D call, was not compared with the DNA. TRBV1 is a pseudogene. The CDR3 length is 14 residues. The CDR3 sequence: CPAGRSSTEETQYF. The CDR3 DNA reads as TGTCCTGCGGGGAGGTCCTCAACTGAAGAGACCCAGTACTTC.

The rearrangement uses TRBV6-5 and TRBJ2-1; D ambiguous. Germline CDR1 reads MNHEY; CDR2 reads SVGAGI. V was cut by 6 bases and J by 0 bases, with 6 bases left in between. The CDR3 is made up of 13 amino acids. This chain's CDR3 is CASRSGSYNEQFF. CDR3 sequence (DNA): TGTGCCAGCAGGTCGGGCTCCTACAATGAGCAGTTCTTC.

V usage is TRBV15 and J usage is TRBJ1-2, with a tentative D call TRBD1 (5 bases). CDR1 and CDR2 (germline): LNHNV, YYDKDF (reference sequence). The CDR3 sequence is 15 residues long. With 0 bases removed from V and 8 bases from J, the gap between germline ends came to 16 bases. DNA of the CDR3: TGTGCCACCAGCAGAGATCGTGGGGGGATTTCGGGCTACACCTTC. Protein product: CATSRDRGGISGYTF.

V usage is TRBV7-2 and J usage is TRBJ1-1; 7 nucleotides agree with TRBD1. Germline lookup yields CDR1 SGHTA and CDR2 FQGNSA. This CDR3 region has 15 residues. The junction had 11 bases not matched to a gene; V was cut back by 5 bases and J by 5 bases. The CDR3 reads CASSPPGGSGTEAFF. CDR3 coding DNA: TGTGCCAGCAGCCCCCCAGGGGGGTCCGGGACTGAAGCTTTCTTT.

V is TRBV6-6 and J is TRBJ1-2; the match to TRBD1 covers 7 bases. Trimming took 5 bases from V and 6 from J; bases not matched to a gene: 12. Germline V CDR1 and CDR2: MNHNY, SVGAGI (reference sequence). CDR3 length equals 15 residues. CDR3 loop: CASSRSRQGGDGYTF. The CDR3, as DNA: TGTGCCAGCAGTAGATCGAGACAGGGCGGGGATGGCTACACCTTC.

The chain joins TRBV6-2 or TRBV6-3 to TRBJ2-7, with 7 bases identical to TRBD1. The CDR3 sequence is 16 residues long. J lost 2 bases, V lost 2 bases, and 9 bases had no gene match. Germline V gene data show CDR1 as MNHEY and CDR2 as SVGEGT. In nucleotides, the CDR3 is TGTGCCAGCAGTTACCTCCCAGGGGGAACTACCTACGAGCAGTACTTC. Translated: CASSYLPGGTTYEQYF.

The chain combines TRBV7-9 with TRBJ1-2; D unclear. The V gene lost 3 bases and the J gene lost 5 bases, with 13 bases spanning the gap. Germline CDR1 SEHNR, CDR2 FQNEAQ (reference sequence). CDR3 size: 14 residues. CDR3 region: CASSLKEAWYGYTF. The CDR3 DNA follows: TGTGCCAGCAGCTTGAAGGAAGCGTGGTATGGCTACACCTTC.

This chain joins TRBV6-5 and TRBJ1-2; D is ambiguous. The CDR3 spans 14 residues. CDR1 is MNHEY, CDR2 SVGAGI, per germline. Deletions cut 0 bases from V and 7 bases from J, with 12 bases between. This CDR3 is CASSYSAGLSGYTF. In DNA form, the CDR3 reads TGTGCCAGCAGTTACTCGGCAGGTCTAAGTGGCTACACCTTC.

The rearrangement uses TRBV5-1 and TRBJ2-1, with TRBD2 matching 8 bases. This CDR3 comprises 13 residues. Germline loops: CDR1 SGHRS, CDR2 YFSETQ. V was pared by 3 bases and J by 8 bases, with 4 bases of the junction left unmatched. This CDR3 is CASSSGLGDEQFF. The CDR3 bases are TGCGCCAGCAGCTCGGGACTAGGGGATGAGCAGTTCTTC.